Listed below are T cell receptor beta chains from one sample, sequenced in a study of shared clonotypes between healthy human individuals. Assay used: immunoSEQ multiplex PCR; TCRdb lists only in-frame clones, some missing. The sample lists roughly 1,600,000 clones, just under 99% occurring once. The sample was naive CD4+ T cells sorted from blood. These receptors were collected from a man aged 25-40 years in good health. CDR3s include the opening cysteine and the closing phenylalanine or tryptophan. A D gene is named only where the DNA matches it firmly. Size is stated for part of the rows, as once, few or many counts, or as a class when the clone is expanded.

-,-,TRBV19,TRBJ2-7,CASSSREYEQYF,TGTGCCAGTAGCTCCCGGGAGTACGAGCAGTACTTC
-,-,TRBV7-2,TRBJ1-5,CASSLARDQPQHF,TGTGCCAGCAGCTTAGCGAGGGATCAGCCCCAGCATTTT
-,-,TRBV14,TRBJ1-2,CASSTQNLYGYTF,TGTGCCAGCAGCACGCAGAACCTTTATGGCTACACCTTC
TRBD1,-,TRBV19,TRBJ1-5,CASSIGGQVNQPQHF,TGTGCCAGTAGTATAGGGGGACAGGTGAATCAGCCCCAGCATTTT
-,-,TRBV19,TRBJ1-1,CAIPEGGITEAFF,TGTGCCATCCCTGAGGGCGGGATCACTGAAGCTTTCTTT
TRBD1,-,TRBV5-1,TRBJ2-7,CASSLNRKEVLDRGYEQYF,TGCGCCAGCAGCTTGAATCGTAAAGAAGTTTTAGACAGGGGATACGAGCAGTACTTC
-,-,TRBV9,TRBJ1-2,CASSVATGGYGYTF,TGTGCCAGCAGCGTAGCAACCGGCGGCTATGGCTACACCTTC
-,-,TRBV9,TRBJ1-5,CASSEGPGGWQPQHF,TGTGCCAGCAGCGAGGGGCCGGGTGGCTGGCAGCCCCAGCATTTT
-,-,TRBV6-5,TRBJ2-7,CASSLAGRYEQYF,TGTGCCAGCAGTTTGGCAGGGAGGTACGAGCAGTACTTC
-,-,TRBV29-1,TRBJ2-2,CSVEDARRAGELFF,TGCAGCGTTGAAGATGCTAGGCGGGCCGGGGAGCTGTTTTTT
-,-,TRBV10-3,TRBJ2-5,CAISDGSGRRGETQYF,TGTGCCATCAGTGATGGGTCAGGGAGGAGAGGAGAGACCCAGTACTTC
-,-,TRBV6-1,TRBJ1-1,CASNPWGNTEAFF,TGTGCCAGCAACCCATGGGGGAACACTGAAGCTTTCTTT
-,-,TRBV5-5,TRBJ2-7,CASSPTHSHRWGEQYF,TGTGCCAGCAGCCCGACCCACAGTCACCGGTGGGGCGAGCAGTACTTC
TRBD2,once,TRBV7-9,TRBJ2-7,CASSYSSGVEQYF,TGTGCCAGCAGCTATTCTAGCGGAGTCGAGCAGTACTTC
-,-,TRBV5-8,TRBJ1-4,CASSLYLVESSEKLFF,TGTGCCAGCAGCTTGTATTTGGTGGAAAGCAGTGAAAAACTGTTTTTT
-,-,TRBV11-2,TRBJ2-6,CASSSRPGQVNSGANVLTF,TGTGCCAGCAGCTCTAGGCCCGGGCAGGTGAACTCTGGGGCCAACGTCCTGACTTTC
-,-,TRBV7-8,TRBJ1-1,CASSLAALLVDPRDGNTEAFF,TGTGCCAGCAGCTTAGCGGCCCTATTAGTGGACCCCAGGGACGGGAACACTGAAGCTTTCTTT
TRBD2,-,TRBV9,TRBJ2-7,CASSVLAGSYEQYF,TGTGCCAGCAGCGTACTAGCGGGAAGCTACGAGCAGTACTTC
-,-,TRBV5-1,TRBJ1-4,CASSPGTTNEKLFF,TGCGCCAGCAGCCCAGGGACAACTAATGAAAAACTGTTTTTT
TRBD1,-,TRBV28,TRBJ1-5,CASREPGQGSYSNQPQHF,TGTGCCAGCAGGGAACCGGGACAGGGCAGCTATAGCAATCAGCCCCAGCATTTT
-,once,TRBV11-2,TRBJ1-1,CASSFERGTEAFF,TGTGCCAGCAGCTTCGAAAGGGGCACTGAAGCTTTCTTT
-,-,TRBV30,TRBJ1-1,CACQGVRGTEAFF,TGTGCCTGTCAGGGAGTCCGGGGCACTGAAGCTTTCTTT
TRBD1,once,TRBV18,TRBJ1-1,CASSPLTLDRVNTEAFF,TGTGCCAGCTCACCACTGACCTTGGACAGGGTGAACACTGAAGCTTTCTTT
TRBD1,-,TRBV5-1,TRBJ1-1,CASSLARDRGNTEAFF,TGCGCCAGCAGCTTGGCCCGGGACAGGGGGAACACTGAAGCTTTCTTT
-,-,TRBV19,TRBJ2-3,CASRSRGTDTQYF,TGTGCCAGTAGGTCGAGGGGCACAGATACGCAGTATTTT
-,once,TRBV7-2,TRBJ2-5,CASSLYASRRAETQYF,TGTGCCAGCAGCTTATACGCGTCCCGGAGGGCGGAGACCCAGTACTTC
-,-,TRBV9,TRBJ2-1,CASSVSNEQFF,TGTGCCAGCAGCGTAAGCAATGAGCAGTTCTTC
-,-,TRBV11-2,TRBJ2-7,CASSPRLGTYEQYF,TGTGCCAGCAGCCCTCGACTGGGCACCTACGAGCAGTACTTC